The 9 T cell receptor beta chains below all came from one sample that was sequenced in a study of OX40 agonist ivuxolimab in advanced cancers. Only in-frame clones appear in the TCRdb table, and some are missing; sequencing was by immunoSEQ multiplex PCR. The profile shows approximately 28,000 clones, about 89% of them singletons. The specimen was CD4+ or CD8+ T cells sorted from blood, collected in a trial of the OX40 agonist ivuxolimab. All receptors come from an adult with an advanced solid tumor such as melanoma, head and neck, liver or kidney cancer.

This clone was counted between two and nine times. Mismatch with germline at one junction end may stem from a read error. The gene calls are TRBV6-6 and TRBJ2-1, with 9 bases matching TRBD2. The CDR3 length is 12 residues. Germline CDR1 MNHNY, CDR2 SVGAGI (reference sequence). For the CDR3, the DNA is TGTGCCAGCAGTCACTCTAGCGGGAAGCAGTTCTTC. Translated: CASSHSSGKQFF.

In this sample, this clone turned up once. The genes are TRBV7-9 and TRBJ1-2; unclear D gene. V dropped 1 base and J dropped 13 bases, with 16 bases sitting between them. Germline CDR1 is SEHNR and CDR2 is FQNEAQ (reference sequence). The CDR3 length is 13 residues. The CDR3 protein is CASSLDGHLRPTF. As DNA, the CDR3 is TGTGCCAGCAGCTTAGATGGGCACCTGAGACCCACCTTC.

The chain links TRBV5-1 to TRBJ1-3; possible D gene TRBD1, 5 bases. Germline CDR1 is SGHRS and CDR2 is YFSETQ. V was clipped by 3 bases and J by 2 bases, with 9 bases between them. The CDR3 runs to 14 residues. The CDR3 region has the DNA TGCGCCAGCAGCTACACAGGAACTGGAAACACCATATATTTT. It yields the protein CASSYTGTGNTIYF.

The V and J genes are TRBV11-2 and TRBJ2-1; 8 bases agree with TRBD2. This CDR3 region has 15 residues. Germline V gene lookup returns CDR1 SGHAT and CDR2 FQNNGV. V lost 0 bases, J lost 8 bases, and 6 bases stayed unmatched. The CDR3 DNA reads as TGTGCCAGCAGCTTAGAAATAGCGGGATTGGATGAGCAGTTCTTC. It yields the protein CASSLEIAGLDEQFF.

This clone was observed a single time. CDR3 sequence (DNA): TGTGCCAGCAGCGTAGCGGGGGGGGGTTCCGCTGGCTACACCTTC. Translation gives CASSVAGGGSAGYTF. The chain recombines TRBV9 with TRBJ1-2, with D possibly being TRBD1 (5 bases). With 0 bases removed from V and 7 bases from J, the gap between germline ends came to 16 bases. From germline, CDR1 is SGDLS and CDR2 YYNGEE. There are 15 residues in the CDR3.

The V and J genes are TRBV28 and TRBJ2-3; 9 nucleotides match TRBD1. This CDR3 region has 15 residues. Trimming cost V 3 bases and J 4 bases; bases outside gene matches: 5. Germline V CDR1 and CDR2: MDHEN, SYDVKM. The CDR3 DNA reads as TGTGCCAGCAGTTTTTTGGGACAGGGATCAGATACGCAGTATTTT. Its protein is CASSFLGQGSDTQYF.

V is TRBV19 and J is TRBJ1-2; 9 positions match TRBD1. Germline CDR1 LNHDA, CDR2 SQIVND (reference sequence). The CDR3 runs to 16 residues. J was trimmed by 3 bases and V by 3 bases; bases with no gene match: 8. DNA of the CDR3: TGTGCCAGTAGTATGCACAGGGGGCAGGGCTACTATGGCTACACCTTC. Translated, it gives CASSMHRGQGYYGYTF.

A note on this clone: An end of the junction does not agree with germline; a read error may underlie this. The chain employs TRBV7-7 and TRBJ1-3, with 9 bases fitting TRBD1. This CDR3 contains 14 residues. Germline V gives CDR1 SSHAT, CDR2 FNYEAQ (reference sequence). This CDR3 reads CASSSGTGGNTIYF. CDR3 DNA sequence: TGTGCTAGCAGCTCCGGGACAGGGGGAAACACCATATATTTT.

The chain is built from TRBV5-1 and TRBJ2-4, with D unclear. Germline assignment: CDR1 SGHRS and CDR2 YFSETQ. The ends were cut back, 0 bases at V and 0 bases at J, with 7 bases in the middle. The CDR3 runs to 15 residues. The DNA of the CDR3 is TGCGCCAGCAGCTTGGACCGGGTAGCCAAAAACATTCAGTACTTC. Protein: CASSLDRVAKNIQYF.